These T cell receptor beta chains were read from a single sample in a study of cytomegalovirus exposure and HLA in healthy donors. TCRdb's copy holds only in-frame clones and misses some; the assay was immunoSEQ multiplex PCR. This specimen shows 60,000 to 65,000 clones; the ten leading clones hold less than 4%. Sequenced material: PBMCs. These receptors were taken from a woman aged 18-29 years in good health and CMV-seronegative. The CDR3 runs from the conserved cysteine through the conserved F or W. A D gene is named only where the DNA matches it firmly.

CDR3nt,CDR3aa,d_gene,v_gene,j_gene
TGTGCCAGCCGTCCCGGGACAGGGAGCAATCAGCCCCAGCATTTT,CASRPGTGSNQPQHF,TRBD1,TRBV6-5,TRBJ1-5
TGTGCCAGCAGGTTGGACAGGCTGAACACTGAAGCTTTCTTT,CASRLDRLNTEAFF,TRBD1,TRBV2,TRBJ1-1
TGTGCCAGTATCAACAGGGGAAACTATGGCTACACCTTC,CASINRGNYGYTF,TRBD1,TRBV19,TRBJ1-2
TGTGCCAGCAGTTGGGGGACTAGCGGGATCTACGAGCAGTACTTC,CASSWGTSGIYEQYF,TRBD2,TRBV6-5,TRBJ2-7
TGCGCCTCTGTCGACAGGGCGAGCACTGAAGCTTTCTTT,CASVDRASTEAFF,TRBD1,TRBV10-2,TRBJ1-1
TGTGCCAGCAGCGTAGGGACTGAGTATGGCTACACCTTC,CASSVGTEYGYTF,.,TRBV9,TRBJ1-2
TGTGCCAGCAGCTCAGAGGGGAACACCGGGGAGCTGTTTTTT,CASSSEGNTGELFF,.,TRBV7-3,TRBJ2-2
TGTGCCAGCAGTGATTCCGCGGCCGGCGGCGCGAGCTCCTACGAGCAGTACTTC,CASSDSAAGGASSYEQYF,.,TRBV25-1,TRBJ2-7
TGTGCCAGCAGCTTAGGAGGGCAGAACACTGAAGCTTTCTTT,CASSLGGQNTEAFF,.,TRBV7-9,TRBJ1-1
TGTGCCAGTAGTATATCGGCAGGGGGCTTCTCTGGGGCCAACGTCCTGACTTTC,CASSISAGGFSGANVLTF,TRBD1,TRBV19,TRBJ2-6
TGCAGCCCCCCGGGAACAGGGGGCGGGGGGACTGAAGCTTTCTTT,CSPPGTGGGGTEAFF,TRBD1,TRBV29-1,TRBJ1-1
TGCGCCAGCAGCCCTACAACTCAACAGGGCTATGAGCAGTTCTTC,CASSPTTQQGYEQFF,.,TRBV5-1,TRBJ2-1
TGTGCCAGCAGCTCGGACAGAAACTCTGGAAACACCATATATTTT,CASSSDRNSGNTIYF,.,TRBV5-4,TRBJ1-3
TGTGCCAGCAGTTTCACCAGTACAGGGGGCAATCAGCCCCAGCATTTT,CASSFTSTGGNQPQHF,TRBD1,TRBV27,TRBJ1-5
TGCGCCAGCAGCTTGGCCCTTTGGACAGACTTCTATGAGCAGTTCTTC,CASSLALWTDFYEQFF,.,TRBV5-1,TRBJ2-1
TGTGCCACCAGCAGAGAACGACAGTCAAGGGGCTACACCTTC,CATSRERQSRGYTF,.,TRBV15,TRBJ1-2
TGTGCCAGCAGCACAGGGGGTTGGACAGGGGATTCCTACGAGCAGTACTTC,CASSTGGWTGDSYEQYF,TRBD1,TRBV11-2,TRBJ2-7
TGTGCCAGCAGCTGGTCCGGGGGACCCCAAGAGACCCAGTACTTC,CASSWSGGPQETQYF,.,TRBV5-4,TRBJ2-5
TGTGCCAGCAGCGTGTCAGGGGAAGGGGAGACCCAGTACTTC,CASSVSGEGETQYF,.,TRBV9,TRBJ2-5
TGTGCCAGCTCACCCGCAGGGCTTAGCACTGAAGCTTTCTTT,CASSPAGLSTEAFF,.,TRBV18,TRBJ1-1
TGTGCCAGTAGTAAACAAATAGCGGGGTACAATGAGCAGTTCTTC,CASSKQIAGYNEQFF,TRBD2,TRBV19,TRBJ2-1
TGTGCCAGCAGCCCCGGACAGGGTGGAACTGAAGCTTTCTTT,CASSPGQGGTEAFF,TRBD1,TRBV7-9,TRBJ1-1
TGCGCCAGCCGAGACAGGGGCTATGGCTACACCTTC,CASRDRGYGYTF,TRBD1,TRBV4-1,TRBJ1-2
TGCGCCAGCAGCCAAAGCCAGGACTCCTACAATGAGCAGTTCTTC,CASSQSQDSYNEQFF,.,TRBV4-1,TRBJ2-1
TGTGCCAGTAGTATTGGACAGGGATTGTATGGCTACACCTTC,CASSIGQGLYGYTF,TRBD1,TRBV19,TRBJ1-2
TGTGCCAGCAGCTTAGGGGGCTCGCGGGGGAATGGTGAGCAGTTCTTC,CASSLGGSRGNGEQFF,TRBD2,TRBV7-2,TRBJ2-1
TGTGCCAGCAGCTTAGATCGGGGTTTAACTGAAGCTTTCTTT,CASSLDRGLTEAFF,.,TRBV11-1,TRBJ1-1
TGCAGCGTCGGAGGTGGTGGCTACACCTTC,CSVGGGGYTF,.,TRBV29-1,TRBJ1-2
TGTGCCAGCAGTCGACAGATCACCAATCAGCCCCAGCATTTT,CASSRQITNQPQHF,.,TRBV6-6,TRBJ1-5
TGTGCCAGCAGCTCCGGACAGTACAATGAGCAGTTCTTC,CASSSGQYNEQFF,.,TRBV7-9,TRBJ2-1
TGTGCCAGCAGCTTAATGGCTAGCCAGACCGATACGCAGTATTTT,CASSLMASQTDTQYF,.,TRBV13,TRBJ2-3
TGTGCCAGCAGGCAGACAGGGTCGCAGGGCACCGGGGAGCTGTTTTTT,CASRQTGSQGTGELFF,TRBD1,TRBV2,TRBJ2-2
TGTGCCAGCAGCTTATGGACAGGGGACGAGCAGTACTTC,CASSLWTGDEQYF,TRBD1,TRBV11-1,TRBJ2-7
TGTGCCAGCGGAGGAGCGGGGGGGAACACTGAAGCTTTCTTT,CASGGAGGNTEAFF,.,TRBV7-9,TRBJ1-1
TGTGCCAGCATCCAGGGAGGTAACACTGAAGCTTTCTTT,CASIQGGNTEAFF,.,TRBV6-1,TRBJ1-1
TGTGCCAGCAGAGGAGGGGCAAGTGGGGCCAACGTCCTGACTTTC,CASRGGASGANVLTF,.,TRBV13,TRBJ2-6
TGTGCCAGCAGCTACAGGGAGAACACTGAAGCTTTCTTT,CASSYRENTEAFF,.,TRBV27,TRBJ1-1